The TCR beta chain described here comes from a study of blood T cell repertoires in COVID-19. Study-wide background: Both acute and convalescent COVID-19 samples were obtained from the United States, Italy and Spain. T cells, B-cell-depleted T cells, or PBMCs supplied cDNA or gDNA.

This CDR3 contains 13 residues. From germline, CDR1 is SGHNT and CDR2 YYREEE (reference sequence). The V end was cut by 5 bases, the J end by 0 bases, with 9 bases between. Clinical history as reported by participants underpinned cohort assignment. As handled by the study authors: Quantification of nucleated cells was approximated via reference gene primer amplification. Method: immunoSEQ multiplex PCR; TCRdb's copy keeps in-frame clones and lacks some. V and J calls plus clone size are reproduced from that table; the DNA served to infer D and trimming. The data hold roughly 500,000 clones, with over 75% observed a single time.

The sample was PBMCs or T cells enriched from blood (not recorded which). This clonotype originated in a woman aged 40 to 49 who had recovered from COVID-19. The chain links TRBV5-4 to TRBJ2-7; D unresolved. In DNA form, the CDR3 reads TGTGCCAGCAGAAGAGAAACCTCCTACGAGCAGTACTTC. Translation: CASRRETSYEQYF.